The present T cell receptor (beta chain) was sequenced within a study of T cells after yellow fever vaccination. Study as a whole: Low-cell-number fractions were prepared with SMART-Seq v4 Ultra Low Input.

Synthesis of TCR cDNA relied on 5'RACE template switching, which attached a universal primer site and UMIs. TCRdb reprocessed the 5' RACE reads with MiXCR, giving one entry per CDR3 protein. Among about 180,000 distinct CDR3 sequences listed, about 6% were seen once. Per the germline V gene, CDR1 is KGHDR and CDR2 is SFDVKD. CDR3 length equals 15 residues. Note on this clonotype: The antigen is unknown. Compared with germline, one end of the junction differs, possibly owing to a read error.

Study observations and caveats: Weaker in magnitude, the secondary response showed a faster peak on day 5 versus 15. Any FACS-sorted repertoire could hold abundant clonotypes that contaminate it from the bulk population.

This receptor was identified in a man between 18 and 29 years old who received the YFV17D yellow fever vaccine. The chain couples TRBV24-1 to TRBJ2-2; D might be TRBD1 or TRBD2, each matching 5 bases. This sample comprised CD4+ T cells sorted from PBMCs, obtained on the day of the first yellow fever vaccination. The chain's CDR3 is CSTSGRQTNTGELFF. CDR3 coding DNA: TGTTCCACCAGTGGGAGACAGACGAACACCGGGGAGCTGTTTTTT.